This entry describes one T cell receptor (beta chain). The antigen remains undetermined. These data are taken from a study of T cells in Graves' hyperthyroidism and ophthalmopathy. General study results and limits: Among thyroid clonotypes expanded above 0.001, most also appeared in blood.

Absent ophthalmopathy progression within 18 months defined stable Graves' hyperthyroidism. RNA transcripts served as the template for amplifying TCR beta CDR3 regions. Carried out on the TCR CDR3, a first-round RT-PCR used the HTBI primer set. TCRdb fed the multiplex PCR reads into MiXCR, producing one record per CDR3 protein. Of around 520,000 distinct CDR3 sequences in the sample, approximately 14% were seen once. There are 17 residues in the CDR3. CDR1 is MNHNS and CDR2 is SASEGT in the germline V gene. The J segment lost 9 bases and the V segment lost 5 bases, leaving 12 bases of the junction unmatched.

Material for sequencing was blood. The sequence was collected from a woman younger than 30 with Graves' hyperthyroidism. The genes are TRBV6-1 and TRBJ2-1; TRBD2 aligns across 14 bases. The CDR3 nucleotides are TGTGCCAGCAGTCCGCACGCGGGACTAGCGGGGGTTGTTGAGCAGTTCTTC. Its translation is CASSPHAGLAGVVEQFF.